This T cell receptor beta chain stems from a study of Graves' ophthalmopathy and Graves' hyperthyroidism. The TCR beta CDR3 regions underwent amplification from RNA transcripts. In the first round, RT-PCR was carried out with HTBI primers, and a multiplex PCR formed the second round. MiXCR was run by TCRdb on the multiplex PCR reads, yielding one entry per CDR3 protein. The top ten hold about 4.1% of the sample, which has 560,000 or so distinct CDR3 sequences, about 35% seen once. V lost 4 bases to trimming and J lost 7 bases; unmatched junction nucleotides: 7. Germline V lookup: CDR1 SGHTA, CDR2 FQGNSA. The CDR3 has 15 residues. Diagnosis relied on clinical symptoms, serum thyroxine, TRAb, thyroid ultrasound and orbital computed tomography.

The chain links TRBV7-2 to TRBJ1-5; 10 bases line up with TRBD1. Sample: peripheral blood or thyroid tissue (not recorded which). The receptor was isolated from an adult man with Graves' hyperthyroidism. Here the CDR3 reads CASSSDETGGQPQHF. Written as DNA, the CDR3 is TGTGCCAGCAGCTCAGACGAGACAGGGGGCCAGCCCCAGCATTTT.